This TCR beta chain stems from a study of blood T cell repertoires in COVID-19. Study-level background: Sample material is recorded as cDNA or gDNA derived from T cells, B-cell-depleted T cells, or PBMCs.

Participants' own reports of clinical history determined their cohort assignment. Germline CDR1 is SGHRS and CDR2 is YFSETQ. This CDR3 comprises 16 residues. J was trimmed by 3 bases and V by 0 bases; bases with no gene match: 4. Profiling relied on immunoSEQ multiplex PCR, and the TCRdb table lists in-frame clones only, not all of them. The sample lists about 130,000 clones; roughly four fifths were seen once. The sample comprised PBMCs or T cells enriched from blood (not recorded which). The receptor's source is a young man who had recovered from COVID-19. The chain uses TRBV5-1 and TRBJ2-7; the match to TRBD2 covers 12 bases. The CDR3 DNA reads as TGCGCCAGCAGCTTGGCACTAGCGGGGGGAAACTACGAGCAGTACTTC. It translates to CASSLALAGGNYEQYF. Combining the CDR3 with reference TRBV5-1 and TRBJ2-7 gives the whole variable domain KAGVTQTPRYLIKTRGQQVTLSCSPISGHRSVSWYQQTPGQGLQFLFEYFSETQRNKGNFPGRFSGRQFSNSRSEMNVSTLELGDSALYLCASSLALAGGNYEQYFGPGTRLTVT.